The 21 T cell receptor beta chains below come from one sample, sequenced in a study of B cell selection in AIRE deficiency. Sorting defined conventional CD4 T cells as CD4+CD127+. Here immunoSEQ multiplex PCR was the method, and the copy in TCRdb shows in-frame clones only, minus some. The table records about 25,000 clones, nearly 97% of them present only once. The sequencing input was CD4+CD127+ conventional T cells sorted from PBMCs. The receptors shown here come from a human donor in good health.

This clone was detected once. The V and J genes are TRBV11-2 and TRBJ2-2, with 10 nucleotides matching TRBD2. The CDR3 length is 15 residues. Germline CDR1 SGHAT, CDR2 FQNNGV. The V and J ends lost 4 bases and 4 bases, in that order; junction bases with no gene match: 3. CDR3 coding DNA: TGTGCCAGCAGCTCGGGACTAGCGAGCACCGGGGAGCTGTTTTTT. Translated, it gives CASSSGLASTGELFF.

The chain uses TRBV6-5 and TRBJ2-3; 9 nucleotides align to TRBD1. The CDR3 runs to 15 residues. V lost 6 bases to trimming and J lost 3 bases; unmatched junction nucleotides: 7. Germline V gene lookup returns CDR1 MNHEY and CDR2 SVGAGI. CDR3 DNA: TGTGCCAGCAGACCCGACAGGGGGTGGACAGATACGCAGTATTTT. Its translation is CASRPDRGWTDTQYF.

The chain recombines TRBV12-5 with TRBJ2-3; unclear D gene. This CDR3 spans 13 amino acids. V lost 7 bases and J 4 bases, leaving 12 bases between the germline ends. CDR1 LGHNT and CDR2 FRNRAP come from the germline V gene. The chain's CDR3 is CASATSTADTQYF. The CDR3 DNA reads TGTGCTAGTGCCACTTCAACGGCAGATACGCAGTATTTT.

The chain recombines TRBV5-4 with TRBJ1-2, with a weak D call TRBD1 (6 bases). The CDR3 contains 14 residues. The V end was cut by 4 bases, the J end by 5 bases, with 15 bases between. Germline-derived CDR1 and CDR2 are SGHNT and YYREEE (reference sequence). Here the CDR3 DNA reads TGTGCCAGCAGCGCCCCCGGGGGGCCATATGGCTACACCTTC. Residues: CASSAPGGPYGYTF. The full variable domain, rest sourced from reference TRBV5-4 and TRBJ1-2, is ETGVTQSPTHLIKTRGQQVTLRCSSQSGHNTVSWYQQALGQGPQFIFQYYREEENGRGNFPPRFSGLQFPNYSSELNVNALELDDSALYLCASSAPGGPYGYTFGSGTRLTVV.

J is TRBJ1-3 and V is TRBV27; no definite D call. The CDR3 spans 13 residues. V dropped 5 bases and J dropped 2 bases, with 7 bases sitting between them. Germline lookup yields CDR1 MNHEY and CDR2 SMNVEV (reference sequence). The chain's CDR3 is CASSTLTGNTIYF. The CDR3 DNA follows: TGTGCCAGCAGTACCCTCACTGGAAACACCATATATTTT.

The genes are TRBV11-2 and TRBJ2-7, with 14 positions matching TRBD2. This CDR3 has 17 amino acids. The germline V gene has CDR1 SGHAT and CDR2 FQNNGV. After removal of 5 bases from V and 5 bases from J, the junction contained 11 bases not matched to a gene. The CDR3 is CASSPFRGLAGEHEQYF. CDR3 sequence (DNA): TGTGCCAGCAGCCCCTTTAGGGGACTAGCGGGAGAACACGAGCAGTACTTC.

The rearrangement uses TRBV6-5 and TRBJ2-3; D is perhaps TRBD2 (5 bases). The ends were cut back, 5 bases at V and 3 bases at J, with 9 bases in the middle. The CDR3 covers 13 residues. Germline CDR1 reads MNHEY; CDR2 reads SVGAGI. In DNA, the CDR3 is TGTGCCAGCAGTAAGGACTCGACAGATACGCAGTATTTT. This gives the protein CASSKDSTDTQYF.

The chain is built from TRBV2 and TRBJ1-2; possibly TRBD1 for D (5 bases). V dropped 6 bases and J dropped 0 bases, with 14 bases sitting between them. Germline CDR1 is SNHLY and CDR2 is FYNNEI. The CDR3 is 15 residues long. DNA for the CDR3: TGTGCCAGCAGACCCGACAGAAACCCTAACTATGGCTACACCTTC. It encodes CASRPDRNPNYGYTF. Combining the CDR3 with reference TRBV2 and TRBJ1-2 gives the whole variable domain EPEVTQTPSHQVTQMGQEVILRCVPISNHLYFYWYRQILGQKVEFLVSFYNNEISEKSEIFDDQFSVERPDGSNFTLKIRSTKLEDSAMYFCASRPDRNPNYGYTFGSGTRLTVV.

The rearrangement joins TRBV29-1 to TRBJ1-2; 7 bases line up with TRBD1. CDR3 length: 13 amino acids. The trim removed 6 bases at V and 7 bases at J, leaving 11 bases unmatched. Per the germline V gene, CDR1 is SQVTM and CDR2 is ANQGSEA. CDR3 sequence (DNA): TGCAGCGTGGGGACAGCGGGGGTGAGTGGCTACACCTTC. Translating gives CSVGTAGVSGYTF. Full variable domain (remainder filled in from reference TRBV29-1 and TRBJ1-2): SAVISQKPSRDICQRGTSLTIQCQVDSQVTMMFWYRQQPGQSLTLIATANQGSEATYESGFVIDKFPISRPNLTFSTLTVSNMSPEDSSIYLCSVGTAGVSGYTFGSGTRLTVV.

The CDR3 region has the DNA TGTGCTAGTGGTTTTGGTCAGCCCCAGCATTTT. Its protein product is CASGFGQPQHF. The V and J genes are TRBV12-5 and TRBJ1-5; D unresolved. The CDR3 is made up of 11 amino acids. From germline, CDR1 is LGHNT and CDR2 FRNRAP. Trimming took off 3 bases at V and 6 bases at J, with 3 bases between the two ends. The entire variable domain, with the rest obtained from reference TRBV12-5 and TRBJ1-5, is as follows: DARVTQTPRHKVTEMGQEVTMRCQPILGHNTVFWYRQTMMQGLELLAYFRNRAPLDDSGMPKDRFSAEMPDATLATLKIQPSEPRDSAVYFCASGFGQPQHFGDGTRLSIL.

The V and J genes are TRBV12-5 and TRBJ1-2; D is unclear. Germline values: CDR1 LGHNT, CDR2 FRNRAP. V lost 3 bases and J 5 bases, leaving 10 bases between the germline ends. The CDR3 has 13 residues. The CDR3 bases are TGTGCTAGTGGTTTCCGGGCAGATTATGGCTACACCTTC. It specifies CASGFRADYGYTF.

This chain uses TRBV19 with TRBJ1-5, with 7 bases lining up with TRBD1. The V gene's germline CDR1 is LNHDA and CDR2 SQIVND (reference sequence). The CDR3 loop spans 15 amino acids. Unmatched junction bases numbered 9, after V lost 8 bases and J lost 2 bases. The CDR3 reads CASAKGAFGNQPQHF. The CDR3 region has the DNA TGTGCCAGTGCAAAGGGGGCCTTTGGCAATCAGCCCCAGCATTTT. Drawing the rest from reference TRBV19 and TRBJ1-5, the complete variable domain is DGGITQSPKYLFRKEGQNVTLSCEQNLNHDAMYWYRQDPGQGLRLIYYSQIVNDFQKGDIAEGYSVSREKKESFPLTVTSAQKNPTAFYLCASAKGAFGNQPQHFGDGTRLSIL.

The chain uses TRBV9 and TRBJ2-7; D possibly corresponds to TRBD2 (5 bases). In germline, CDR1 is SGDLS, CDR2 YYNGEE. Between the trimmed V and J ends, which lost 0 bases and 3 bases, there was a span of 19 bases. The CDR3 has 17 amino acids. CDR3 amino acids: CASSVDAARAPGYEQYF. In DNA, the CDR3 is TGTGCCAGCAGCGTAGACGCAGCGCGGGCACCTGGCTACGAGCAGTACTTC.

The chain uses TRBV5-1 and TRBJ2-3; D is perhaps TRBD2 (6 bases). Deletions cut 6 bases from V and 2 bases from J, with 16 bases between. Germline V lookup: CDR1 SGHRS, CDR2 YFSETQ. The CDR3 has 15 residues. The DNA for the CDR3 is TGCGCCAGCAACTCCCTGGCTAGCGCCACAGATACGCAGTATTTT. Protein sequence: CASNSLASATDTQYF.

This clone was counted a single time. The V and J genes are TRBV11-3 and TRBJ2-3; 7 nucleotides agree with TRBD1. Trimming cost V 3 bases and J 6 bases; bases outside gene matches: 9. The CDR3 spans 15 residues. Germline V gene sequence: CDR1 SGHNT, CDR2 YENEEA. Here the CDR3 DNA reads TGTGCCAGCAGCTTGACGACAGGGAGTGGCGATACGCAGTATTTT. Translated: CASSLTTGSGDTQYF.

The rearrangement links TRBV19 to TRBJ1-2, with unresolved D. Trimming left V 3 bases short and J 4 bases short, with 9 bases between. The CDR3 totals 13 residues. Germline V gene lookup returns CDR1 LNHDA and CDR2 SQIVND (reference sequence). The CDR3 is CASSIGQIYGYTF. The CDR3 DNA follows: TGTGCCAGTAGTATCGGCCAGATCTATGGCTACACCTTC.

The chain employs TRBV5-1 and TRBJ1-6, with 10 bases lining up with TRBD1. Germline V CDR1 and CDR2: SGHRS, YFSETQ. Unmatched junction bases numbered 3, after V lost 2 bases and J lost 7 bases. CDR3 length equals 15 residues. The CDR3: CASSLGQGDNSPLHF. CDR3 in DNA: TGCGCCAGCAGCTTAGGACAGGGGGACAATTCACCCCTCCACTTT. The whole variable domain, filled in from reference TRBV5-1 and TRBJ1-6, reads KAGVTQTPRYLIKTRGQQVTLSCSPISGHRSVSWYQQTPGQGLQFLFEYFSETQRNKGNFPGRFSGRQFSNSRSEMNVSTLELGDSALYLCASSLGQGDNSPLHFGNGTRLTVT.

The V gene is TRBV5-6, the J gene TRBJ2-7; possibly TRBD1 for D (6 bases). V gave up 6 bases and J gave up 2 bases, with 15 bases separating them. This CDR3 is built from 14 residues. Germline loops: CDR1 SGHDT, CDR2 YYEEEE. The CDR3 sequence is CASNKQGAAYEQYF. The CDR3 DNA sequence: TGTGCCAGCAACAAACAGGGTGCGGCCTACGAGCAGTACTTC.

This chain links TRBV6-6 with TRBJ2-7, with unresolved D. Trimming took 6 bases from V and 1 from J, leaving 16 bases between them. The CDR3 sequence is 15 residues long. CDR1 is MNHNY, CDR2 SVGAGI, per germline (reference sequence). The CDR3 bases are TGTGCCAGCAGCCGACGGTTCGAGACTTCCTACGAGCAGTACTTC. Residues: CASSRRFETSYEQYF.

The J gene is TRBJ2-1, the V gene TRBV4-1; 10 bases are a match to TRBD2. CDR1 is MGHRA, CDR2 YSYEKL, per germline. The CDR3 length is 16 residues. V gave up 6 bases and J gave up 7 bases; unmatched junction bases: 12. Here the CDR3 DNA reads TGCGCCAGCAGACCCACCAAGGCTAGCGGGGGTAATGAGCAGTTCTTC. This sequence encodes CASRPTKASGGNEQFF.

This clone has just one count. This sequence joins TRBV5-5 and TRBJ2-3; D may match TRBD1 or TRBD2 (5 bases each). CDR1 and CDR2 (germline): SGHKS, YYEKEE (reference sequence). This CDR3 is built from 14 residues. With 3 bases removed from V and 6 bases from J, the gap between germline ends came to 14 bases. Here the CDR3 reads CASSSGRVGDTQYF. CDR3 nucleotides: TGTGCCAGCAGCTCGGGACGGGTGGGGGATACGCAGTATTTT.